The 13 T cell receptor beta chains presented below share a single source sample, sequenced in a study of shared clonotypes between healthy human individuals. The table came from immunoSEQ multiplex PCR; TCRdb's copy has only in-frame clones and leaves some out. The sample yields hundreds of thousands of clones, less than 80% seen once. Sequenced sample: memory CD4+ T cells sorted from blood. Subset meaning: CD45RA-negative fraction. The receptors stem from a woman aged 25 to 39 in good health.

The chain carries TRBV7-8 and TRBJ2-5; the match to TRBD2 covers 15 bases. Germline V lookup: CDR1 SGHVS, CDR2 FQNEAQ. V lost 5 bases, J lost 3 bases, and 7 bases stayed unmatched. The CDR3 length is 17 residues. The CDR3 protein is CASSIGTSGRTKETQYF. The CDR3 DNA reads as TGTGCCAGCAGCATTGGGACTAGCGGGAGGACGAAAGAGACCCAGTACTTC.

The chain uses TRBV19 and TRBJ2-3; 8 bases agree with TRBD2. Per the germline V gene, CDR1 is LNHDA and CDR2 is SQIVND (reference sequence). This CDR3 contains 14 residues. V dropped 6 bases and J dropped 0; count of bases not matched to a gene: 2. Here the CDR3 DNA reads TGTGCCAGTAGCGGGGGGGGCAGCACAGATACGCAGTATTTT. It encodes CASSGGGSTDTQYF.

There are a few counts of this clone. The CDR3 DNA is TGTGCCAGCAGTTTGGACAGCCACACCAGTCCCTACGAGCAGTACTTC. The encoded protein is CASSLDSHTSPYEQYF. This chain joins TRBV27 and TRBJ2-7; weak D call: TRBD1 (6 bases). The V end was cut by 3 bases, the J end by 2 bases, with 17 bases between. CDR1 and CDR2 from the germline V gene are MNHEY and SMNVEV (reference sequence). The CDR3 sequence is 16 residues long.

The chain recombines TRBV2 with TRBJ1-2; 11 positions match TRBD1. CDR3 length: 18 residues. The V gene's germline CDR1 is SNHLY and CDR2 FYNNEI. Trimming cost V 8 bases and J 1 base; bases outside gene matches: 15. The CDR3 sequence: CASLPAGGQGAGNYGYTF. DNA of the CDR3: TGTGCCAGCCTACCCGCTGGAGGACAGGGGGCGGGTAACTATGGCTACACCTTC.

The genes are TRBV19 and TRBJ2-3; 7 nucleotides align to TRBD1. Germline V gives CDR1 LNHDA, CDR2 SQIVND (reference sequence). The CDR3 spans 13 residues. Trimming at V came to 6 bases and at J to 7 bases, leaving 7 bases not matched to a gene. CDR3 sequence reads: CASSRQGGNTQYF. The CDR3 DNA follows: TGTGCCAGTAGCCGACAGGGTGGGAATACGCAGTATTTT.

This rearrangement joins TRBV6-6 to TRBJ1-1; D is possibly TRBD1 (6 bases). CDR3 size: 15 residues. V lost 7 bases and J 1 base, leaving 16 bases between the germline ends. Per germline, CDR1 MNHNY and CDR2 SVGAGI (reference sequence). CDR3 sequence reads: CASTPMLGQNTEAFF. The DNA for the CDR3 is TGTGCCAGCACTCCTATGCTGGGACAGAACACTGAAGCTTTCTTT.

This clone has more than one count but fewer than ten. The chain combines TRBV21-1 with TRBJ1-1. TRBV21-1 is reported as a pseudogene. The CDR3 contains 12 residues. In nucleotides, the CDR3 is TGTGCCAGCAGCAAAGCGGGCACTGAAGCTTTCTTT. It codes for CASSKAGTEAFF.

This clone came up a few times. Other nucleotide sequences in the sample specify the same CDR3. The chain joins TRBV7-2 to TRBJ1-5, with TRBD1 matching 8 bases. The J segment lost 0 bases and the V segment lost 3 bases, leaving 1 base of the junction unmatched. Germline-derived CDR1 and CDR2 are SGHTA and FQGNSA. The CDR3 runs 15 residues. The chain's CDR3 is CASSFTGGSNQPQHF. In nucleotides, the CDR3 is TGTGCCAGCAGCTTTACAGGGGGTAGCAATCAGCCCCAGCATTTT.

The chain employs TRBV6-6 and TRBJ1-5; 8 nucleotides align to TRBD1. Germline CDR1 reads MNHNY; CDR2 reads SVGAGI (reference sequence). The CDR3 sequence is 15 residues long. Losses at the gene ends were 5 bases for V and 1 base for J; bases not matched to a gene: 4. CDR3 sequence reads: CASSKQGDSNQPQHF. The CDR3 nucleotides read TGTGCCAGCAGTAAACAGGGGGACAGCAATCAGCCCCAGCATTTT.

As regards this clone: A much more abundant neighbour one base away suggests this may be a read error. This chain uses TRBV6-1 with TRBJ1-2; unclear D gene. Germline V gives CDR1 MNHNS, CDR2 SASEGT. CDR3 size: 14 residues. Trimming took off 2 bases at V and 8 bases at J, with 15 bases between the two ends. CDR3 nucleotide sequence: TGTGCCAGCAGTGAATCCCGGGGTCTCTACGGCTACACCTTC. Translated: CASSESRGLYGYTF.

The chain has TRBV7-9 and TRBJ2-1; 11 positions match TRBD2. From germline, CDR1 is SEHNR and CDR2 FQNEAQ (reference sequence). J lost 4 bases, V lost 3 bases, and 2 bases had no gene match. This CDR3 is 15 amino acids long. CDR3 region: CASSLGTSGYNEQFF. The CDR3 nucleotides are TGTGCCAGCAGCTTGGGGACTAGCGGTTACAATGAGCAGTTCTTC. The variable domain in full, with the rest retrieved from reference TRBV7-9 and TRBJ2-1, is DTGVSQNPRHKITKRGQNVTFRCDPISEHNRLYWYRQTLGQGPEFLTYFQNEAQLEKSRLLSDRFSAERPKGSFSTLEIQRTEQGDSAMYLCASSLGTSGYNEQFFGPGTRLTVL.

This clone was seen only once. V and J are TRBV28 and TRBJ2-1; TRBD2 might be the D (6 bases). V was clipped by 3 bases and J by 2 bases, with 11 bases between them. Germline CDR1 MDHEN, CDR2 SYDVKM. The CDR3 is 15 residues long. The CDR3 nucleotides are TGTGCCAGCAGTTTCATAGCGGAACCCTACAATGAGCAGTTCTTC. Translated, it gives CASSFIAEPYNEQFF.

This clone was observed a handful of times. The chain is built from TRBV2 and TRBJ2-1; possibly TRBD1 or TRBD2 for D (5 bases each). The CDR3 contains 11 residues. The germline V and J ends were trimmed by 7 bases and 13 bases, with 14 bases remaining between them. Germline-derived CDR1 and CDR2 are SNHLY and FYNNEI. DNA for the CDR3: TGTGCCAGCACCGGGGCTAGATCACAGTTCTTC. This codes for CASTGARSQFF.